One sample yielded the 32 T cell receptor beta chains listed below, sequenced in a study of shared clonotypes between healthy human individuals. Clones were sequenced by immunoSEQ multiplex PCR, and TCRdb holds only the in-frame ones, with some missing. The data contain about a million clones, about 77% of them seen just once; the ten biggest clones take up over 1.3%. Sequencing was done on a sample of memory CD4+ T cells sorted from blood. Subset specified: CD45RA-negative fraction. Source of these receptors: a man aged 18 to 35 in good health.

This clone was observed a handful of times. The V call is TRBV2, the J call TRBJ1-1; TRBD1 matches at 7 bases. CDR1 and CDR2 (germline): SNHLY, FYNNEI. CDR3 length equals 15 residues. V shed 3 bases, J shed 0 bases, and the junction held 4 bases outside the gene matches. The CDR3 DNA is TGTGCCAGCAGTGATGACAGGGTACTGAACACTGAAGCTTTCTTT. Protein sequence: CASSDDRVLNTEAFF.

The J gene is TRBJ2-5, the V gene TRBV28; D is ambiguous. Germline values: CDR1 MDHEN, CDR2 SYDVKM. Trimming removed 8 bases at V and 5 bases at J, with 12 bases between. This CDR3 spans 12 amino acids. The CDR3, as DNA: TGTGCCAGCGGGGTTGGACGGGAGACCCAGTACTTC. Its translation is CASGVGRETQYF.

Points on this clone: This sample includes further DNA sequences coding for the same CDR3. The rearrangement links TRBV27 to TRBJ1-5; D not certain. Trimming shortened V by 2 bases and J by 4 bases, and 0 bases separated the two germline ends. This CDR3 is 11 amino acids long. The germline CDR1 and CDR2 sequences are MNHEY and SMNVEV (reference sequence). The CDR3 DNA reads TGTGCCAGCAGTTTAAATCAGCCCCAGCATTTT. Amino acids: CASSLNQPQHF.

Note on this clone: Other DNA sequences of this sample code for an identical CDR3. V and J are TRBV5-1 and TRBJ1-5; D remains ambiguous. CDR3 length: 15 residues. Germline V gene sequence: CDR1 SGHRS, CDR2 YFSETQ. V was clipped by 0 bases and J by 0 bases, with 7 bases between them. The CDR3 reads CASSLGGISNQPQHF. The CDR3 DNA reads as TGCGCCAGCAGCTTGGGCGGCATTAGCAATCAGCCCCAGCATTTT.

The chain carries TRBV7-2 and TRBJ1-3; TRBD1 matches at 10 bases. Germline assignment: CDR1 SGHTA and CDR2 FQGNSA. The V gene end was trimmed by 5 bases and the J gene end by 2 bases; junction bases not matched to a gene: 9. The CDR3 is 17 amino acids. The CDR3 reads CASSRMRQGATGNTIYF. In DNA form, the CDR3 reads TGTGCCAGCAGCCGAATGCGACAGGGGGCGACTGGAAACACCATATATTTT.

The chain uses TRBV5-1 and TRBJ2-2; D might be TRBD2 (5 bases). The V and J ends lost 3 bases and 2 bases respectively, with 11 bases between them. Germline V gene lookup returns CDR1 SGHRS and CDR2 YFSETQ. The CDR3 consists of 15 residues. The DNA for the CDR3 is TGCGCCAGCAGCTGGAGCGGTATTAACACCGGGGAGCTGTTTTTT. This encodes CASSWSGINTGELFF.

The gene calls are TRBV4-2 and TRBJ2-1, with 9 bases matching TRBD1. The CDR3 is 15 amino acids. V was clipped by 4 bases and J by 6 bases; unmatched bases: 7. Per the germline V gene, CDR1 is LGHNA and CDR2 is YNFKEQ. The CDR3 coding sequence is TGTGCCAGCAGCCTCGGGACAGGGACAGCCAATGAGCAGTTCTTC. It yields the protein CASSLGTGTANEQFF.

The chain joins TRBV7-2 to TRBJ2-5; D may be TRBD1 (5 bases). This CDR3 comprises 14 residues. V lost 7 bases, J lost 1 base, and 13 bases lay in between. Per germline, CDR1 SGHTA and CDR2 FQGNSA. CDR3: CASNAARAQETQYF. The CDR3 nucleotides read TGTGCCAGCAACGCAGCCAGGGCCCAAGAGACCCAGTACTTC.

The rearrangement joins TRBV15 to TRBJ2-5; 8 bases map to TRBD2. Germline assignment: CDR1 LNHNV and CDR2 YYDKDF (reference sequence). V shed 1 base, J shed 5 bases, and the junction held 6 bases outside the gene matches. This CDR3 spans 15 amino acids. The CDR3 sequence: CATSRAGGPGETQYF. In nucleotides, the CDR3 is TGTGCCACCAGCAGAGCGGGGGGGCCTGGGGAGACCCAGTACTTC. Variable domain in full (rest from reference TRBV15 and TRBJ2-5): DAMVIQNPRYQVTQFGKPVTLSCSQTLNHNVMYWYQQKSSQAPKLLFHYYDKDFNNEADTPDNFQSRRPNTSFCFLDIRSPGLGDTAMYLCATSRAGGPGETQYFGPGTRLLVL.

The CDR3 DNA reads TGTGCCAGCCGTCTAGGGACAGGGTTCTACGAGCAGTACTTC. It is translated as CASRLGTGFYEQYF. The chain combines TRBV6-5 with TRBJ2-7; 9 bases align to TRBD1. Germline loops: CDR1 MNHEY, CDR2 SVGAGI. The V and J ends lost 8 bases and 3 bases, in that order; junction bases with no gene match: 8. This CDR3 has 14 amino acids.

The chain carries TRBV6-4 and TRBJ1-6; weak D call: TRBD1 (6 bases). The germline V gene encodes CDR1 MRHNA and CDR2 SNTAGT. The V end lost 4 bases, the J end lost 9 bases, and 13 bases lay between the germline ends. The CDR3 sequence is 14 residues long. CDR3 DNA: TGTGCCAGCAGTGGCGGGGGCTGGGGTTCACCCCTCCACTTT. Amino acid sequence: CASSGGGWGSPLHF.

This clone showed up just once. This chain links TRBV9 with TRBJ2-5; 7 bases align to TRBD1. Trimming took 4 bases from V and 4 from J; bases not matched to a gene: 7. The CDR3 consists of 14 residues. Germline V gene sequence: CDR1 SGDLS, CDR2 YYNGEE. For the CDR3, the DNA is TGTGCCAGCAGCCCGACAGGGAAAACAGAGACCCAGTACTTC. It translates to CASSPTGKTETQYF.

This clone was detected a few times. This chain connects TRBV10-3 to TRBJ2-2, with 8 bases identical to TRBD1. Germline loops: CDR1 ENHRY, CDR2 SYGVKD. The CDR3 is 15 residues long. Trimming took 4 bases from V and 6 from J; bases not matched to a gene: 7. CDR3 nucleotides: TGTGCCATCAGTGCGCTTCAGGGGGCGGCCGGGGAGCTGTTTTTT. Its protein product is CAISALQGAAGELFF.

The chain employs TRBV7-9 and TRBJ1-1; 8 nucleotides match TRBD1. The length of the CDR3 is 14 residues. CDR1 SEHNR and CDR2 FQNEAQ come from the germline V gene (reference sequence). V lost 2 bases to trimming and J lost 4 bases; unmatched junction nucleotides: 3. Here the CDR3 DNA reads TGTGCCAGCAGCTTAAGGCAGGGGGCCACTGAAGCTTTCTTT. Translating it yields CASSLRQGATEAFF.

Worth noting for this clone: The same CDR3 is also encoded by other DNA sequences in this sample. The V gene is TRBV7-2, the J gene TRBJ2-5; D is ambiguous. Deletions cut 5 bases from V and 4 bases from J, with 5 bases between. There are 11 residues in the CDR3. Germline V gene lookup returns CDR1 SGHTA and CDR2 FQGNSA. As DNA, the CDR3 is TGTGCCAGCAGCCTTTTAGAGACCCAGTACTTC. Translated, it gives CASSLLETQYF.

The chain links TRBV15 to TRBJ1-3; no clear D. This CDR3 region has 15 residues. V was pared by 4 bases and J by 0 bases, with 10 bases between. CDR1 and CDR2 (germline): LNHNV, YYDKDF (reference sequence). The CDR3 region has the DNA TGTGCCACCAGCACTCAAAGTTTCTCTGGAAACACCATATATTTT. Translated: CATSTQSFSGNTIYF.

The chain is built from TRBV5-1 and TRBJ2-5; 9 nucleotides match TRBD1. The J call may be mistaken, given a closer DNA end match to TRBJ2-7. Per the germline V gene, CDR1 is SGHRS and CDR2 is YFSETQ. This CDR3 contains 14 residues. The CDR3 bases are TGCGCCAGCAGCACAGGGGGCACGACCTACGAGCAGTACTTC. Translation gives CASSTGGTTYEQYF.

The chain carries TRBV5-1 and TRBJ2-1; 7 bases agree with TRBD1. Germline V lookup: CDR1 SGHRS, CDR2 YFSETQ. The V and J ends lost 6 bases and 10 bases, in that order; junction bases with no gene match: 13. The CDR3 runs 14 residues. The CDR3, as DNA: TGCGCCAGCATGGCCGGGACAGCCCTAACGGAGCAGTTCTTC. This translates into CASMAGTALTEQFF.

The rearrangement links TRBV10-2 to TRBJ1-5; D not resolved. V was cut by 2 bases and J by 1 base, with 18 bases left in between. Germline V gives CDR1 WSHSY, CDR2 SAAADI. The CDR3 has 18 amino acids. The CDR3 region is CASSEQRTGRESNQPQHF. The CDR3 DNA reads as TGCGCCAGCAGTGAGCAGCGGACGGGGAGGGAGAGCAATCAGCCCCAGCATTTT.

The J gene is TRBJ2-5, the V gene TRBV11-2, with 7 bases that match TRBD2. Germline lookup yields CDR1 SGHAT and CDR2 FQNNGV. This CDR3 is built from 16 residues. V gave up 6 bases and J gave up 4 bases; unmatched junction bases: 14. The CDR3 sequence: CASSSLPSGAGETQYF. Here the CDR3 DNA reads TGTGCCAGCAGTTCCCTCCCCAGCGGGGCGGGAGAGACCCAGTACTTC. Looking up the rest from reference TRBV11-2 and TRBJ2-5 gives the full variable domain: EAGVAQSPRYKIIEKRQSVAFWCNPISGHATLYWYQQILGQGPKLLIQFQNNGVVDDSQLPKDRFSAERLKGVDSTLKIQPAKLEDSAVYLCASSSLPSGAGETQYFGPGTRLLVL.

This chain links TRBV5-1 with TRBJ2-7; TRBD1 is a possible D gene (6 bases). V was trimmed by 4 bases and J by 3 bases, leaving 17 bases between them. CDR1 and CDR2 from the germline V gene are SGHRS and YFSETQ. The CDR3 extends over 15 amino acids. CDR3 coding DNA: TGCGCCAGCAGCCAACAGGGATCTATGAGCTACGAGCAGTACTTC. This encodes CASSQQGSMSYEQYF. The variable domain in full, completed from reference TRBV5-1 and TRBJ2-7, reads KAGVTQTPRYLIKTRGQQVTLSCSPISGHRSVSWYQQTPGQGLQFLFEYFSETQRNKGNFPGRFSGRQFSNSRSEMNVSTLELGDSALYLCASSQQGSMSYEQYFGPGTRLTVT.

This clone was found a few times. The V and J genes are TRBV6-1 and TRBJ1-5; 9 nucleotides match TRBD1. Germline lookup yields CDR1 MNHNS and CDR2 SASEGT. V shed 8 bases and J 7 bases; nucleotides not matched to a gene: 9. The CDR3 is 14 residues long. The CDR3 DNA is TGTGCCAGCGGCTACCGGGACAGGGTGCAGCCCCAGCATTTT. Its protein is CASGYRDRVQPQHF.

The CDR3 DNA sequence: TGTGCTAGTGGTTTCGACCCCTGGACGCAGCCAGACACTGAAGCTTTCTTT. Protein sequence: CASGFDPWTQPDTEAFF. This rearrangement joins TRBV12-5 to TRBJ1-1; D is ambiguous. Trimming pared 3 bases from V and 3 bases from J, leaving 20 bases between. This CDR3 is 17 amino acids long. Looked up from germline, CDR1 is LGHNT and CDR2 is FRNRAP. The full variable domain, completed using reference TRBV12-5 and TRBJ1-1, is DARVTQTPRHKVTEMGQEVTMRCQPILGHNTVFWYRQTMMQGLELLAYFRNRAPLDDSGMPKDRFSAEMPDATLATLKIQPSEPRDSAVYFCASGFDPWTQPDTEAFFGQGTRLTVV.

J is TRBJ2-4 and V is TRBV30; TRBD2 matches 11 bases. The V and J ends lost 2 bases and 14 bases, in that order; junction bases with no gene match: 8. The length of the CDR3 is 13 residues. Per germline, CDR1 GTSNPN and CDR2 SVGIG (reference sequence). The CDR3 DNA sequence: TGTGCCTGGAGTCGTCTAGCGGGAGGCCATAAGTACTTC. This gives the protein CAWSRLAGGHKYF.

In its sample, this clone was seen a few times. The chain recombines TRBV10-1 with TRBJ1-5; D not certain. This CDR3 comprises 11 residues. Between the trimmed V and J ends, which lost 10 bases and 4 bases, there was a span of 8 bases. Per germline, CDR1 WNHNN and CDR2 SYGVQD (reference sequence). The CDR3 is CANTPNQPQHF. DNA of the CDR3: TGCGCCAACACCCCGAATCAGCCCCAGCATTTT.

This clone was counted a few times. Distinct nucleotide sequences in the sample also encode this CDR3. The CDR3 DNA follows: TGTGCCAGCAGCTTGGAGGGCAGGGGTTATGGCTACACCTTC. Translation gives CASSLEGRGYGYTF. The chain carries TRBV5-4 and TRBJ1-2; perhaps TRBD1 as D (6 bases). The CDR3 contains 14 residues. Germline CDR1 SGHNT, CDR2 YYREEE (reference sequence). V lost 0 bases, J lost 5 bases, and 11 bases lay in between.

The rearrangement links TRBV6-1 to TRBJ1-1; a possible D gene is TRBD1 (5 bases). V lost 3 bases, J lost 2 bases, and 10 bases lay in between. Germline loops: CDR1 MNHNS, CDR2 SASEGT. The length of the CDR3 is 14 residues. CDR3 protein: CASSELQDNTEAFF. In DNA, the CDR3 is TGTGCCAGCAGTGAGTTACAGGACAACACTGAAGCTTTCTTT.

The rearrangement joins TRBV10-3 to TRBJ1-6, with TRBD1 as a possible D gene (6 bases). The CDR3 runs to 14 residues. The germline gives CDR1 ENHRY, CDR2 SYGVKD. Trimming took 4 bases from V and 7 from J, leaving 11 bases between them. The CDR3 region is CAISVDRSNSPLHF. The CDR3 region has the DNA TGTGCCATCAGTGTTGACAGGAGCAATTCACCCCTCCACTTT.

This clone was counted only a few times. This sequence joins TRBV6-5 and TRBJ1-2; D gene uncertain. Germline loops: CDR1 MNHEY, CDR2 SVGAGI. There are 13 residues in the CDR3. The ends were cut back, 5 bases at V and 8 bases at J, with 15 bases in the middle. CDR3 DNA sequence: TGTGCCAGCAGTCAGGCCACTCTCAGGGGCTACACCTTC. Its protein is CASSQATLRGYTF.

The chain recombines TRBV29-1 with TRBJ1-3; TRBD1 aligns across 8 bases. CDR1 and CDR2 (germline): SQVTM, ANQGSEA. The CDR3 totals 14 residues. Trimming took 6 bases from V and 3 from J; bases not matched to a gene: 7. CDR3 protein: CSVGQGRGGNTIYF. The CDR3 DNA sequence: TGCAGCGTCGGACAGGGTAGGGGTGGAAACACCATATATTTT. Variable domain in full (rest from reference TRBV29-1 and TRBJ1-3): SAVISQKPSRDICQRGTSLTIQCQVDSQVTMMFWYRQQPGQSLTLIATANQGSEATYESGFVIDKFPISRPNLTFSTLTVSNMSPEDSSIYLCSVGQGRGGNTIYFGEGSWLTVV.

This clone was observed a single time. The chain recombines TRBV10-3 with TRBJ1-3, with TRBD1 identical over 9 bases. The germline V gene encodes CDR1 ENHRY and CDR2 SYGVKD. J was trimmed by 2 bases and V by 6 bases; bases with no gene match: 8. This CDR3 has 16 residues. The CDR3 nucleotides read TGTGCCATCAGGCCGGGACAGGGAAGTCCTGGAAACACCATATATTTT. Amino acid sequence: CAIRPGQGSPGNTIYF.

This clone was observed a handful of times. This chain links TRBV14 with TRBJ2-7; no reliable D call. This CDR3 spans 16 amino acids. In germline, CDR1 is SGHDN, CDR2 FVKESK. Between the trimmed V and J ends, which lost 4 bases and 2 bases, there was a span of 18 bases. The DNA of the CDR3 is TGTGCCAGCAGCCCTCGATATGGGCAGTCTACCTACGAGCAGTACTTC. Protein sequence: CASSPRYGQSTYEQYF.